This T cell receptor beta chain was sequenced in a study of cytomegalovirus exposure and HLA in healthy donors. In the study overall: Of 300 to 500 genotyped donors, more than 65% grouped in the Caucasian-associated ancestry cluster. Findings and limits, study-wide: Being productive about 87% or about 30% of the time was typical of most TCR beta V segments in an earlier analysis. Donors were assumed by presence/absence analyses to have roughly uniform sequencing depth.

CDR1 LNHDA and CDR2 SQIVND come from the germline V gene (reference sequence). The V segment lost 3 bases and the J segment 5 bases; nucleotides outside the gene matches: 10. CDR3 length: 18 amino acids. Though probably carrying unrecorded immune exposures, donors were nominally healthy at sampling. Comments on this clone: Its target is not known.

The PCR used 60 Vbeta and 13 Jbeta primers. Clones were read by immunoSEQ multiplex PCR, and TCRdb kept only the in-frame ones, dropping some. The sample lists some 250,000 clones, 82% occurring once. The gene calls are TRBV19 and TRBJ2-5; TRBD2 agrees at 15 bases. Source material: PBMCs. This receptor was identified in a woman aged 40 to 55 in good health and CMV-seropositive. The CDR3 sequence is CASSMEGLAGGIVETQYF. CDR3 DNA: TGTGCCAGTAGTATGGAAGGACTAGCGGGAGGGATAGTGGAGACCCAGTACTTC.